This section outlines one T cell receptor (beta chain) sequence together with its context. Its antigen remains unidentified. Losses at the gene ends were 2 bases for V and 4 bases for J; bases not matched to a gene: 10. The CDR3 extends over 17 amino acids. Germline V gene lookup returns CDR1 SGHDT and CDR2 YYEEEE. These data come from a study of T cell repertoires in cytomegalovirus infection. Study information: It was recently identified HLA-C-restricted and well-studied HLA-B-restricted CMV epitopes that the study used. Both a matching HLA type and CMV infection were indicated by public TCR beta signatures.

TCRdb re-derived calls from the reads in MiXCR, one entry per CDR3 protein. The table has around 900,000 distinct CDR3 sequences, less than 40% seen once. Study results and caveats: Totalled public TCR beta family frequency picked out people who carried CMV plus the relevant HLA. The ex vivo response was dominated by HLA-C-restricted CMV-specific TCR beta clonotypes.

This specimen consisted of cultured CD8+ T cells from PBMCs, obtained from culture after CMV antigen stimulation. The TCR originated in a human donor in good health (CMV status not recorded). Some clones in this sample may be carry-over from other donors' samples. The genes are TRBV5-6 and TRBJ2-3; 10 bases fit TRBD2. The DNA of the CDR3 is TGTGCCAGCAGCTTTTGGGAAGCGGGGGGGCCCGCAGATACGCAGTATTTT. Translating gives CASSFWEAGGPADTQYF. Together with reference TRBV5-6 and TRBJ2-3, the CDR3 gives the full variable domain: DAGVTQSPTHLIKTRGQQVTLRCSPKSGHDTVSWYQQALGQGPQFIFQYYEEEERQRGNFPDRFSGHQFPNYSSELNVNALLLGDSALYLCASSFWEAGGPADTQYFGPGTRLTVL.